This T cell receptor beta chain was obtained from a study of blood T cell repertoires in COVID-19 (dated by TCRdb to 2020 to 2021). About the investigation overall: Samples from collaborators originated in the United States, Italy and Spain and spanned both the acute and convalescent phases of COVID-19. The material from the prospective study consisted of cDNA or gDNA derived from T cells, B-cell-depleted T cells, or PBMCs. The samples were drawn from two sources: the first 160 participants of the ongoing ImmuneRACE study, and 950 to 1,500 subjects contributed by 6 global collaborators. A de-identified subject ID, COVID-19 status, age in years and sex were almost always included in the sample metadata. The repertoires were made available in a free public database intended to serve as a resource for research on the immune response to SARS-CoV-2. Where available, HLA class I and class II types were taken from metadata supplied by the sample provider and were not determined by assay-based typing. Deeply sampled blood TCRbeta repertoires from subjects exposed to, actively infected with, or recovered from COVID-19 were included in the dataset. Beyond this particular receptor, the publication reports: Clinical and demographic metadata were provided uncurated, with the amount varying by source and participant.

The immunoSEQ Assay, a bias-controlled multiplex PCR, was used to amplify TCRbeta CDR3 regions from genomic DNA. The original pipeline was this. Nucleated cell counts per sample were estimated from amplification of reference gene primers within the assay. Sequence reads were collapsed and filtered to measure the absolute abundance of every unique TCRbeta CDR3 rearrangement. For each sample, productive Simpson clonality was calculated by taking the square root of Simpson's diversity index across productive rearrangements. Here the immuneACCESS table is served through TCRdb, limited to in-frame sequences with V and J called. Missing clones are a known gap in these copies; in checked studies unresolved V genes cover under half, and the rest lacks a known reason. The V and J calls and clone size come from that table; D and trimming were worked out from the DNA. This sample comprises around 160,000 clones, roughly 80% of them detected only once. 7% to 9% of the sample is in the top ten clones.

Collaborating institutions collected whole blood in K2EDTA tubes following their own protocols. For TCRbeta analysis, collaborator samples were shipped as frozen whole blood, as isolated PBMCs, or as DNA extracted from either sample type. The CDR3 runs 18 residues from the cysteine to the phenylalanine. Here the CDR3 DNA is all that survives: 54 bases in frame from base 1. Sequences SGHTS (CDR1) and YDEGEE (CDR2) are obtained from the germline V gene. The germline V end is reduced by 3 bases and the J end by 4 bases; junction bases left unmatched: 13. Comment on this clone: Its antigen has not been determined. There are no base qualities to consult, and no much larger clone falls within one base.

The sample comprised peripheral blood. Recombination linked TRBV5-8 to TRBJ1-6; 7 of the junction bases match TRBD1. The clonotype was recovered from a human donor with acute or convalescent COVID-19. The donor label of this sample is uncertain. CDR3 sequence: CASSSGTVPKGYNSPLHF. The nucleotides read TGTGCCAGCAGCTCCGGGACAGTTCCGAAGGGGTATAATTCACCCCTCCACTTT.